The 26 T cell receptor beta chains reported below all come from one sample, sequenced in a study of Graves' ophthalmopathy and Graves' hyperthyroidism. The TCR beta CDR3 regions underwent amplification from RNA transcripts. The first round was an RT-PCR with HTBI primers, and the second round was a multiplex PCR. From the multiplex PCR reads, TCRdb called clonotypes with MiXCR, one entry per CDR3 protein. Of approximately 1.2 million distinct CDR3 sequences listed, about 35% are singletons. The sample comprised peripheral blood or thyroid tissue (not recorded which). Receptor source: an adult man with Graves' hyperthyroidism.

This chain links TRBV11-2 with TRBJ1-1, with TRBD1 matching 9 bases. The trim removed 5 bases at V and 1 base at J, leaving 8 bases unmatched. Per the germline V gene, CDR1 is SGHAT and CDR2 is FQNNGV. The CDR3 spans 16 residues. Here the CDR3 reads CASSLLTGGRNTEAFF. The CDR3 DNA sequence: TGTGCCAGCAGCCTGCTGACAGGGGGTAGGAACACTGAAGCTTTCTTT.

This clonotype was found many times. The chain combines TRBV9 with TRBJ2-6; 8 positions match TRBD1. Germline CDR1 is SGDLS and CDR2 is YYNGEE. V trimming: 1 base; J trimming: 2 bases; junction bases outside the gene matches: 2. CDR3 size: 16 residues. The CDR3 coding sequence is TGTGCCAGCAGCGTACAGGGGGCCCCTGGGGCCAACGTCCTGACTTTC. This encodes CASSVQGAPGANVLTF. Supplemented by reference TRBV9 and TRBJ2-6, the full variable domain reads DSGVTQTPKHLITATGQRVTLRCSPRSGDLSVYWYQQSLDQGLQFLIQYYNGEERAKGNILERFSAQQFPDLHSELNLSSLELGDSALYFCASSVQGAPGANVLTFGAGSRLTVL.

This chain's CDR3 is CASGAGVPNTEAFF. In DNA, the CDR3 is TGTGCCAGCGGGGCAGGGGTGCCGAACACTGAAGCTTTCTTT. V and J are TRBV2 and TRBJ1-1; the D gene is possibly TRBD1 (6 bases). This CDR3 comprises 14 residues. CDR1 SNHLY and CDR2 FYNNEI come from the germline V gene. Trimming left V 8 bases short and J 1 base short, with 14 bases between.

The chain recombines TRBV5-1 with TRBJ1-3, with a possible D match to TRBD1 (5 bases). CDR3 length: 15 amino acids. Trimming removed 5 bases from V and 0 bases from J, with 12 bases in between. Germline-derived CDR1 and CDR2 are SGHRS and YFSETQ. In DNA form, the CDR3 reads TGCGCCAGCAGAGGAGACAGTGCCTCTGGAAACACCATATATTTT. As protein: CASRGDSASGNTIYF.

This clonotype was seen a handful of times. V and J are TRBV12-3 or TRBV12-4 and TRBJ1-4; a weak D match, TRBD1 (6 bases). V lost 3 bases and J lost 7, with 18 bases in between. CDR3 length: 16 amino acids. CDR3: CASSLVIGGRGEKLFF. The CDR3 DNA sequence: TGTGCCAGCAGTTTGGTGATCGGGGGGCGGGGTGAAAAACTGTTTTTT.

The chain joins TRBV12-3 or TRBV12-4 to TRBJ1-1, with 8 bases fitting TRBD1. V lost 5 bases, J lost 8 bases, and 10 bases stayed unmatched. This CDR3 has 14 residues. CDR3: CASSRTGSPREAFF. CDR3 sequence (DNA): TGTGCCAGCAGTAGGACAGGGAGTCCTAGAGAAGCTTTCTTT.

In this sample, this clonotype turned up once. The V and J genes are TRBV20-1 and TRBJ1-5; TRBD1 matches at 8 bases. Unmatched junction bases numbered 14, after V lost 5 bases and J lost 5 bases. Germline assignment: CDR1 DFQATT and CDR2 SNEGSKA (reference sequence). The CDR3 runs 16 residues. CDR3: CSASGTGQGRHQPQHF. As DNA, the CDR3 is TGCAGTGCTTCGGGGACCGGACAGGGAAGGCATCAGCCCCAGCATTTT.

In this sample, this clonotype turned up many times. The chain has TRBV7-9 and TRBJ2-2; D not certain. The CDR3 runs to 13 residues. V was trimmed by 4 bases and J by 4 bases, leaving 7 bases between them. Germline V gives CDR1 SEHNR, CDR2 FQNEAQ (reference sequence). CDR3 region: CASSSFATGELFF. For the CDR3, the DNA is TGTGCCAGCAGCTCTTTTGCCACCGGGGAGCTGTTTTTT. Full variable domain (rest looked up from reference TRBV7-9 and TRBJ2-2): DTGVSQNPRHKITKRGQNVTFRCDPISEHNRLYWYRQTLGQGPEFLTYFQNEAQLEKSRLLSDRFSAERPKGSFSTLEIQRTEQGDSAMYLCASSSFATGELFFGEGSRLTVL.

The J gene is TRBJ1-2, the V gene TRBV15, with TRBD1 as a possible D gene (6 bases). The CDR3 extends over 14 amino acids. V lost 5 bases to trimming and J lost 7 bases, with 17 bases between them. The germline V gene has CDR1 LNHNV and CDR2 YYDKDF (reference sequence). CDR3 DNA sequence: TGTGCCACCAGCTCAGGGGTTGGGGTGGCTGGCTACACCTTC. It specifies CATSSGVGVAGYTF.

A word on this clonotype: The junction departs from the called germline gene at one end, perhaps through a read error. V usage is TRBV10-3 and J usage is TRBJ1-1; the D is unclear. Germline V gene sequence: CDR1 ENHRY, CDR2 SYGVKD. The CDR3 runs 16 residues. The DNA for the CDR3 is TGTGCCATCAGTGAGACGGTAGGTTTTTTGAACGCTGAAGCTTTCTTT. Translating gives CAISETVGFLNAEAFF.

The rearrangement links TRBV7-7 to TRBJ2-7; 9 bases are shared with TRBD1. The J call is doubtful: the DNA matches TRBJ2-1 better. Germline V lookup: CDR1 SSHAT, CDR2 FNYEAQ (reference sequence). The length of the CDR3 is 14 residues. The CDR3 here is CASSPRDRDEEQFF. The CDR3, as DNA: TGTGCCAGCAGCCCCCGGGACAGGGATGAGGAGCAGTTCTTC.

This clonotype was observed many times. This chain links TRBV5-1 with TRBJ2-7; D uncertain. The CDR3 spans 12 residues. Germline V gene sequence: CDR1 SGHRS, CDR2 YFSETQ. Trimming pared 0 bases from V and 3 bases from J, leaving 4 bases between. CDR3 in DNA: TGCGCCAGCAGCTTGGACCGCTACGAGCAGTACTTC. It encodes CASSLDRYEQYF.

This clonotype has at least ten counts. J is TRBJ1-2 and V is TRBV12-3 or TRBV12-4, with D unresolved. CDR3 length: 13 residues. V was cut by 6 bases and J by 2 bases, with 10 bases left in between. CDR3 in amino acids: CASRKTDNYGYTF. The CDR3 region has the DNA TGTGCCAGCAGAAAGACGGACAACTATGGCTACACCTTC.

Details on this clonotype: The germline gene is not matched at one end of the junction; a read error may be the cause. The chain links TRBV7-9 to TRBJ2-7; no clear D. CDR3 length equals 16 residues. Germline assignment: CDR1 SEHNR and CDR2 FQNEAQ (reference sequence). Here the CDR3 reads CASSQDFPPGSYERYF. The CDR3 nucleotides read TGCGCCAGCAGCCAAGATTTCCCTCCAGGTTCCTACGAGCGGTACTTC.

This clonotype has a count of ten or more. This rearrangement joins TRBV12-3 or TRBV12-4 to TRBJ1-1; the D is unclear. This CDR3 comprises 11 residues. V lost 7 bases and J lost 4, with 7 bases in between. CDR3 region: CASNGFTEAFF. The DNA of the CDR3 is TGTGCCAGCAACGGGTTCACTGAAGCTTTCTTT.

The chain is built from TRBV27 and TRBJ1-5, with no clear D. V was shortened by 5 bases and J by 4 bases, with 9 bases between the two germline ends. CDR3 length: 13 amino acids. The V gene's germline CDR1 is MNHEY and CDR2 SMNVEV (reference sequence). The CDR3 protein is CASSNDSNQPQHF. CDR3 nucleotides: TGTGCCAGCAGTAACGACTCTAATCAGCCCCAGCATTTT.

The V gene is TRBV2, the J gene TRBJ2-7; tentative D call: TRBD1 (6 bases). Per the germline V gene, CDR1 is SNHLY and CDR2 is FYNNEI. CDR3 length: 14 residues. V was pared by 6 bases and J by 4 bases, with 16 bases between. The CDR3 nucleotides read TGTGCCAGCAGGGCCGGGACAAGGGGGTACGAGCAGTACTTC. Translating it yields CASRAGTRGYEQYF.

This clonotype has at least ten counts. This chain connects TRBV29-1 to TRBJ2-5, with unresolved D. The V end lost 4 bases, the J end lost 0 bases, and 6 bases lay between the germline ends. The CDR3 runs to 12 residues. The germline V gene has CDR1 SQVTM and CDR2 ANQGSEA. CDR3 nucleotide sequence: TGCAGCGTTGGGGCGAACCAAGAGACCCAGTACTTC. Its protein is CSVGANQETQYF. The full variable domain, in which reference TRBV29-1 and TRBJ2-5 provide the parts outside the CDR3, is SAVISQKPSRDICQRGTSLTIQCQVDSQVTMMFWYRQQPGQSLTLIATANQGSEATYESGFVIDKFPISRPNLTFSTLTVSNMSPEDSSIYLCSVGANQETQYFGPGTRLLVL.

The chain couples TRBV6-5 to TRBJ1-5; D ambiguous. This CDR3 comprises 14 residues. The germline V gene encodes CDR1 MNHEY and CDR2 SVGAGI. V was trimmed by 5 bases and J by 2 bases, leaving 10 bases between them. CDR3 region: CASSGTERNQPQHF. CDR3 coding DNA: TGTGCCAGCAGTGGCACGGAGCGCAATCAGCCCCAGCATTTT.

The chain combines TRBV6-5 with TRBJ1-1, with TRBD1 matching 7 bases. The V gene's germline CDR1 is MNHEY and CDR2 SVGAGI. The CDR3 totals 17 residues. V was clipped by 2 bases and J by 3 bases; unmatched bases: 12. Here the CDR3 reads CASSYVLRAGGDTEAFF. The CDR3, as DNA: TGTGCCAGCAGTTACGTTCTCCGAGCAGGGGGGGACACTGAAGCTTTCTTT.

This clonotype was found many times. The chain uses TRBV20-1 and TRBJ2-5, with TRBD1 matching 9 bases. CDR1 is DFQATT and CDR2 is SNEGSKA in the germline V gene (reference sequence). The V and J ends lost 2 bases and 1 base, in that order; junction bases with no gene match: 8. This CDR3 is built from 16 residues. DNA for the CDR3: TGCAGTGCTAGAAAACCGACAGGGGGTGTCCAAGAGACCCAGTACTTC. Protein: CSARKPTGGVQETQYF.

About this clonotype: Being one base from a much bigger clone, this may be a read error. CDR3 protein: CSAAPGLGETQYF. The CDR3 DNA is TGCAGTGCTGCGCCGGGCCTAGGGGAGACCCAGTACTTC. The chain couples TRBV20-1 to TRBJ2-5; no firm D call. The germline CDR1 and CDR2 sequences are DFQATT and SNEGSKA (reference sequence). With 5 bases removed from V and 5 bases from J, the gap between germline ends came to 15 bases. The CDR3 runs to 13 residues.

This chain uses TRBV6-1 with TRBJ2-2; possible D gene TRBD1, 6 bases. Trimming stripped 8 bases from V and 4 bases from J, with 8 bases between. The CDR3 covers 12 residues. Germline CDR1 reads MNHNS; CDR2 reads SASEGT. The CDR3 spells CASDRSTGELFF. The CDR3 DNA follows: TGTGCCAGCGACAGGTCCACCGGGGAGCTGTTTTTT.

This clonotype was observed at least ten times. This rearrangement joins TRBV25-1 to TRBJ2-6, with TRBD1 identical over 10 bases. The V and J ends lost 2 bases and 1 base, in that order; junction bases with no gene match: 11. Germline CDR1 and CDR2: MGHDK and SYGVNS. This CDR3 region has 20 residues. CDR3 residues: CASSENLDRGRLSGANVLTF. The CDR3 nucleotides read TGTGCCAGCAGTGAAAACCTTGACAGGGGGCGGTTGTCTGGGGCCAACGTCCTGACTTTC.

V gene TRBV9 combines with J gene TRBJ2-2; D tentatively reads TRBD1 or TRBD2 (5 bases each). V lost 3 bases to trimming and J lost 3 bases, with 9 bases between them. The CDR3 totals 14 residues. Germline V gene data show CDR1 as SGDLS and CDR2 as YYNGEE. CDR3 coding DNA: TGTGCCAGCAGCGGGGACGCCGACACCGGGGAGCTGTTTTTT. It codes for CASSGDADTGELFF.

The chain employs TRBV9 and TRBJ1-5; D unresolved. This CDR3 region has 14 residues. Germline CDR1 is SGDLS and CDR2 is YYNGEE. V was clipped by 4 bases and J by 6 bases, with 14 bases between them. This CDR3 is CASSPKDVTQPQHF. The CDR3 DNA is TGTGCCAGCAGCCCCAAGGACGTCACTCAGCCCCAGCATTTT.